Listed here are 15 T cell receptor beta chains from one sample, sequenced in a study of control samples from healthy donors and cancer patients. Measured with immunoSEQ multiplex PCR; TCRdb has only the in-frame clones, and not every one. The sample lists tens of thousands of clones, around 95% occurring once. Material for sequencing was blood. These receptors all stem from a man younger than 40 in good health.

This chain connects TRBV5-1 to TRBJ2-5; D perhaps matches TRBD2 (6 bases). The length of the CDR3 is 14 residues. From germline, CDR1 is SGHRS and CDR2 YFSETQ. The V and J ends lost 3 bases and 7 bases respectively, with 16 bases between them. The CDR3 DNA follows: TGCGCCAGCAGCTCGATAACTAGCTCAGGGACCCAGTACTTC. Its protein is CASSSITSSGTQYF. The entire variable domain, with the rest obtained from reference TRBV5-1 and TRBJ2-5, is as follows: KAGVTQTPRYLIKTRGQQVTLSCSPISGHRSVSWYQQTPGQGLQFLFEYFSETQRNKGNFPGRFSGRQFSNSRSEMNVSTLELGDSALYLCASSSITSSGTQYFGPGTRLLVL.

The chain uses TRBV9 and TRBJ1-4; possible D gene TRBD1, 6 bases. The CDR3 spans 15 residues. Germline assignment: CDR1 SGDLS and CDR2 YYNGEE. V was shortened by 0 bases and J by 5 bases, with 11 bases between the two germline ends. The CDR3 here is CASSVEGVRNEKLFF. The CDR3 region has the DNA TGTGCCAGCAGCGTAGAGGGGGTAAGAAATGAAAAACTGTTTTTT.

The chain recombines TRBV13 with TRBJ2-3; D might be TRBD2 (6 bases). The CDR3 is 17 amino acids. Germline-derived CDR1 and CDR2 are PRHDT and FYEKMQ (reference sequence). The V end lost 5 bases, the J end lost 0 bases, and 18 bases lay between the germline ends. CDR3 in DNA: TGTGCCAGCAGCGACTCGAGCGGGCATGGTAGCACAGATACGCAGTATTTT. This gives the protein CASSDSSGHGSTDTQYF.

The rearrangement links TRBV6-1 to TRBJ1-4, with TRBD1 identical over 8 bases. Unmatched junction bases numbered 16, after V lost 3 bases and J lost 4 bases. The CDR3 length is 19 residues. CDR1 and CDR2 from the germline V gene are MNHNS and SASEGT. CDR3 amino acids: CASSDPVSWQGAFNEKLFF. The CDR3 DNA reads TGTGCCAGCAGTGATCCAGTGAGTTGGCAGGGGGCTTTTAATGAAAAACTGTTTTTT.

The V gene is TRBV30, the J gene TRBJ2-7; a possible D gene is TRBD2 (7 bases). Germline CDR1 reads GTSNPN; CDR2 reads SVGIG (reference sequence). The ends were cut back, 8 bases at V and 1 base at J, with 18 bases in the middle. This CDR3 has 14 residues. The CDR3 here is CAGGRGGSSYEQYF. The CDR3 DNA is TGTGCCGGGGGGAGGGGGGGGAGTTCCTACGAGCAGTACTTC.

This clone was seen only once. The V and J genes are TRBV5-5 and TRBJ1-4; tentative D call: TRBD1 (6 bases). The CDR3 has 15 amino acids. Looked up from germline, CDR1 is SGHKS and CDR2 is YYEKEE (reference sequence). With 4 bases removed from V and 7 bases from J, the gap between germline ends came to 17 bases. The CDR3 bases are TGTGCCAGCAGCCCCACTTTGGGGGCCGGTGAAAAACTGTTTTTT. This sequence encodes CASSPTLGAGEKLFF.

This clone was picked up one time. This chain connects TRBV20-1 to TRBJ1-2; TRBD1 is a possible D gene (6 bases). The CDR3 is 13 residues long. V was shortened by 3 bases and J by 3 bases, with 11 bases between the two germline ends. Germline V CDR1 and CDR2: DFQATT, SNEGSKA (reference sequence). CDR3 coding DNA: TGCAGTGCTAGTACACAGGGCGACTATGGCTACACCTTC. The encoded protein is CSASTQGDYGYTF.

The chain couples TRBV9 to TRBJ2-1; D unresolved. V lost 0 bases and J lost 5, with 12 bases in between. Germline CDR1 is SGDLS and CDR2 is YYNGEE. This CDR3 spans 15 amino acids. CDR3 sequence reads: CASSVEVYGDNEQFF. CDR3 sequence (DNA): TGTGCCAGCAGCGTAGAGGTCTATGGGGACAATGAGCAGTTCTTC.

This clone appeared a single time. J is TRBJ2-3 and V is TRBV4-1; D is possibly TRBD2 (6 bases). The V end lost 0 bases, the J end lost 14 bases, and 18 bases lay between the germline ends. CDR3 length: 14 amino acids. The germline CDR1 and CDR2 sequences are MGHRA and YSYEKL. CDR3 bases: TGCGCCAGCAGCCAAGATATGAGGACTACCCCGGGGTATTTT. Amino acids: CASSQDMRTTPGYF.

The CDR3 sequence: CASSQDPGGSYNEQFF. CDR3 DNA: TGTGCCAGCAGCCAAGATCCCGGGGGTTCTTACAATGAGCAGTTCTTC. V gene TRBV4-2 combines with J gene TRBJ2-1; D might be TRBD2 (6 bases). CDR1 and CDR2 from the germline V gene are LGHNA and YNFKEQ. The CDR3 runs to 16 residues. Trimming took 0 bases from V and 4 from J, leaving 13 bases between them.

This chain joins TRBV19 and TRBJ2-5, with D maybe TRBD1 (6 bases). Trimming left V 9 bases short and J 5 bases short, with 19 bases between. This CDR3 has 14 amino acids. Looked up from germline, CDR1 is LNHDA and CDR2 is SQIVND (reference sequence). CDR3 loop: CASQRVGGSETQYF. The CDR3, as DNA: TGTGCCAGCCAGAGGGTTGGGGGCTCGGAGACCCAGTACTTC.

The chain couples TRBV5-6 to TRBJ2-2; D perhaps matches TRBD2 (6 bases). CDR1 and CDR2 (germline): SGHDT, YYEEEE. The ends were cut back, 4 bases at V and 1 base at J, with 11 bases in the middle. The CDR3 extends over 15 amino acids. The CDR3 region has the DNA TGTGCCAGCAGCCGGGGAGGTCAGAACACCGGGGAGCTGTTTTTT. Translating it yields CASSRGGQNTGELFF.

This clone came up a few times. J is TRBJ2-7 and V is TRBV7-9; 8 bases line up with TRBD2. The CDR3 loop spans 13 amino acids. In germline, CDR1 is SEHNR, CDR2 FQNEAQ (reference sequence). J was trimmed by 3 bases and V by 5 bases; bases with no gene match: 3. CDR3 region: CASSTGTSYEQYF. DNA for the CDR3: TGTGCCAGCAGCACGGGGACTAGCTACGAGCAGTACTTC.

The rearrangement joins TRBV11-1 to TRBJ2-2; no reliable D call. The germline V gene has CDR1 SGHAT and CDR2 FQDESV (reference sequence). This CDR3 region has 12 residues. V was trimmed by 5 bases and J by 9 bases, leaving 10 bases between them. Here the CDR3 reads CASSRYTRELFF. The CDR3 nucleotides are TGTGCCAGCAGCCGCTACACTAGGGAGCTGTTTTTT. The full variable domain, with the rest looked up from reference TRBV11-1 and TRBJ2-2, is EAEVAQSPRYKITEKSQAVAFWCDPISGHATLYWYRQILGQGPELLVQFQDESVVDDSQLPKDRFSAERLKGVDSTLKIQPAELGDSAMYLCASSRYTRELFFGEGSRLTVL.

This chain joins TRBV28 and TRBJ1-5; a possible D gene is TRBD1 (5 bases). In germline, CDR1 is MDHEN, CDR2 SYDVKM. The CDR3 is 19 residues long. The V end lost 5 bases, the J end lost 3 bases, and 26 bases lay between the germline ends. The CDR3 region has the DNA TGTGCCAGCAGTCCCTACCCCTCCCGGACACGAAGGAACAATCAGCCCCAGCATTTT. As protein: CASSPYPSRTRRNNQPQHF.